The 14 T cell receptor beta chains below come from one sample, sequenced in a study of CD8+ T cells in alopecia areata. After pooling, cutaneous lymph node cells were sorted with CD4, CD8alpha, NKG2D, NKG2ACE and other markers. Extraction and reverse transcription of RNA yielded cDNA as the sequencing template. Some clones are missing from TCRdb's copy, which holds only in-frame ones; the method was immunoSEQ multiplex PCR. This set yields over 250,000 clones and no singletons; the top ten hold 1.2%. The sequencing input was CD4+ T cells sorted from a lymph node. All receptors come from a C3H/HeJ mouse with alopecia areata. For the strain, the MHC haplotype given is H2-k.

This clone was counted only a few times. Gene names are mouse gene names. Read data end 4 residues before the CDR3 end; the end is taken from the germline J gene. The genes are TRBV5 and TRBJ2-1; the match to TRBD2 covers 10 bases. The CDR3 has 15 residues. Trimming took 4 bases from V and 6 from J; bases not matched to a gene: 6. From germline, CDR1 is LGHNA and CDR2 YNLKQL (reference sequence). CDR3 sequence: CASSLDWGVIAEQFF. The CDR3 bases that were read are TGTGCCAGCAGCCTCGACTGGGGGGTCATTGCT.

This clone has just a few counts. Mouse germline and gene names are used. The missing CDR3 end, 4 residues past where the read stops, is filled in from the germline J gene. The J gene is TRBJ2-1, the V gene TRBV5; possibly TRBD1 for D (6 bases). Per the germline V gene, CDR1 is LGHNA and CDR2 is YNLKQL (reference sequence). The CDR3 contains 15 residues. Trimming stripped 4 bases from V and 0 bases from J, with 10 bases between. The CDR3 loop is CASSPDRNNYAEQFF. Partial CDR3 DNA: TGTGCCAGCAGCCCGGACAGAAATAACTATGCT.

Only a few counts were recorded for this clone. Gene names and germline match the mouse. Coverage ceases 4 residues before the CDR3 finishes, and the germline J gene fills in the end. This same CDR3 is encoded by further DNA sequences in the sample. The V call is TRBV4, the J call TRBJ2-1; TRBD2 agrees at 7 bases. This CDR3 contains 14 residues. Germline CDR1 is LGHDT and CDR2 is YNNKQL (reference sequence). The junction had 1 base not matched to a gene; V was cut back by 5 bases and J by 0 bases. The CDR3 DNA, read in part, is TGTGCCAGCAGCCGACTGGGTAACTATGCT. Its translation: CASSRLGNYA. The CDR3, in full, reads CASSRLGNYAEQFF.

This clone was found a few times. The genes and germline here are from mouse. The CDR3 end lies 4 residues beyond the end of the read and is filled in from the germline J gene. The rearrangement joins TRBV1 to TRBJ2-3; possibly TRBD2 for D (6 bases). This CDR3 contains 13 residues. Trimming cost V 4 bases and J 1 base, with 6 bases left between them. The V gene's germline CDR1 is NSQYPW and CDR2 LRSPGD (reference sequence). The covered CDR3 bases are TGCACCTGCAGTGGGGGGGGTGCAGAA. It codes for CTCSGGGAE. The entire CDR3 protein reads CTCSGGGAETLYF. The complete variable domain, with remaining parts taken from reference TRBV1 and TRBJ2-3, reads VTLLEQNPRWRLVPRGQAVNLRCILKNSQYPWMSWYQQDLQKQLQWLFTLRSPGDKEVKSLPGADYLATRVTDTELRLQVANMSQGRTLYCTCSGGGAETLYFGSGTRLTVL.

To note about this clone: Gene names follow the mouse nomenclature. The read halts 4 residues ahead of the CDR3 end, with the missing end drawn from the germline J gene. The chain joins TRBV21 to TRBJ2-3; 8 bases agree with TRBD2. TRBV21 is an open reading frame whose function is uncertain. There are 16 residues in the CDR3. With V trimmed by 3 bases and J by 0 bases, 5 bases remained unmatched. The sequenced part of the CDR3 DNA is TGTGCTAGCAGTCAGTTGGGGGGGACTAGTGCAGAA. This codes for CASSQLGGTSAE. The full CDR3 reads CASSQLGGTSAETLYF.

As for this clone: All gene names here are mouse names. The read terminates 4 residues ahead of where the CDR3 ends, so the germline J gene completes it. This CDR3 is also generated by other DNA sequences in the sample. The J gene is TRBJ1-2, the V gene TRBV1, with 9 bases that match TRBD1. The germline gives CDR1 NSQYPW, CDR2 LRSPGD (reference sequence). CDR3 length equals 15 residues. Trimming cost V 3 bases and J 1 base; bases outside gene matches: 3. The CDR3 is CTCSAPGQGNSDYTF. CDR3 DNA, as far as it was read: TGCACCTGCAGTGCCCCGGGACAGGGAAACTCC. Drawing the rest from reference TRBV1 and TRBJ1-2, the complete variable domain is VTLLEQNPRWRLVPRGQAVNLRCILKNSQYPWMSWYQQDLQKQLQWLFTLRSPGDKEVKSLPGADYLATRVTDTELRLQVANMSQGRTLYCTCSAPGQGNSDYTFGSGTRLLVI.

As for this clone: Gene names and germline match the mouse. The CDR3 is cut off 4 residues early in the read; its end comes from the germline J gene. The rearrangement uses TRBV19 and TRBJ2-3; 10 bases agree with TRBD2. Germline trimming cut 2 bases from V and 2 bases from J; bases unmatched to any gene: 5. The CDR3 consists of 16 residues. The germline V gene encodes CDR1 FNHDT and CDR2 SITEND (reference sequence). The CDR3: CASSIGDWGTAETLYF. CDR3 DNA (partial): TGTGCCAGCAGTATTGGGGACTGGGGTACTGCAGAA.

At least ten counts were recorded for this clone. Mouse gene names apply. The sequenced fragment ends 4 residues before the CDR3 boundary, so the rest is inferred from the germline J gene. The chain combines TRBV17 with TRBJ2-5; TRBD2 matches 7 bases. The germline gives CDR1 MNHDT, CDR2 YYDKIL. This CDR3 contains 13 residues. Incomplete CDR3 DNA: TGTGCTAGCAGTAGTTTGGGGGGAGAC. This translates into CASSSLGGD. The whole CDR3 reads CASSSLGGDTQYF.

This clone came up a few times. Genes and germline are mouse. With the read ending 4 residues before the CDR3 end, the germline J gene is used to fill in that end. V gene TRBV13-1 combines with J gene TRBJ2-3, with TRBD2 matching 11 bases. The CDR3 runs 16 residues. Germline lookup yields CDR1 NSHNY and CDR2 SYGAGN. V shed 4 bases, J shed 0 bases, and the junction held 4 bases outside the gene matches. CDR3 loop: CASSLGLGASAETLYF. The covered CDR3 bases are TGTGCCAGCAGTCTGGGACTGGGGGCTAGTGCAGAA.

This clone showed up many times. Gene names are mouse gene names. The observed sequence ends 4 residues before the CDR3 terminus, with the missing tail filled in from the germline J gene. This sample includes further DNA sequences coding for the same CDR3. The chain uses TRBV5 and TRBJ1-2; 7 bases map to TRBD1. This CDR3 region has 13 residues. CDR1 is LGHNA, CDR2 YNLKQL, per germline (reference sequence). V dropped 2 bases and J dropped 3; count of bases not matched to a gene: 0. The CDR3 bases that were read are TGTGCCAGCAGCCAAACAGGGGACTCC. It is translated as CASSQTGDS. The whole CDR3 sequence reads CASSQTGDSDYTF.

In this sample, this clone turned up many times. Mouse germline and gene names are used. The read comes to an end 4 residues before the CDR3 does, leaving the germline J gene to fill in the end. The chain couples TRBV19 to TRBJ2-7; D unclear. The V end lost 0 bases, the J end lost 0 bases, and 4 bases lay between the germline ends. The CDR3 consists of 13 residues. CDR1 is FNHDT, CDR2 SITEND, per germline (reference sequence). The CDR3: CASSIVSSYEQYF. The part of the CDR3 DNA that was read is TGTGCCAGCAGTATAGTCAGCTCCTAT.

About this clone: Germline and genes: mouse. With the read ending 3 residues before the CDR3 end, the germline J gene is used to fill in that end. The rearrangement uses TRBV19 and TRBJ1-6, with 7 bases lining up with TRBD1. TRBJ1-6 is an ORF; its function is uncertain. V lost 5 bases, J lost 3 bases, and 2 bases stayed unmatched. There are 14 residues in the CDR3. Germline V CDR1 and CDR2: FNHDT, SITEND (reference sequence). The CDR3 sequence: CASRTGVYNSPLYF. The CDR3 bases that were read are TGTGCCAGCAGAACAGGGGTCTATAATTCGCCC.

This clone was seen more than once but under ten times. The germline and genes are mouse ones. The CDR3 goes on 4 residues after the read ends, and that part is filled in from the germline J gene. Distinct nucleotide sequences in the sample also encode this CDR3. This chain links TRBV31 with TRBJ2-7; TRBD2 agrees at 7 bases. V lost 0 bases and J lost 0; bases outside the gene matches: 2. This CDR3 comprises 14 residues. Germline CDR1 and CDR2: GKSSPN and SITVG. CDR3 bases read: TGTGCCTGGAGTCTGCGGGGGGGCTCCTAT. This translates into CAWSLRGGSY. The whole CDR3 is CAWSLRGGSYEQYF.

The sample holds many counts of this clone. Genes and germline come from the mouse. The CDR3 is cut off 4 residues early in the read; its end comes from the germline J gene. This sequence joins TRBV1 and TRBJ2-3, with TRBD1 matching 7 bases. This CDR3 region has 15 residues. The germline CDR1 and CDR2 sequences are NSQYPW and LRSPGD (reference sequence). Unmatched junction bases numbered 3, after V lost 0 bases and J lost 3 bases. Incomplete CDR3 DNA: TGCACCTGCAGTGCAGAAAACAGGGGCGCAGAA. Its translation: CTCSAENRGAE. The entire CDR3 protein is CTCSAENRGAETLYF. Filled out from reference TRBV1 and TRBJ2-3, the complete variable domain reads VTLLEQNPRWRLVPRGQAVNLRCILKNSQYPWMSWYQQDLQKQLQWLFTLRSPGDKEVKSLPGADYLATRVTDTELRLQVANMSQGRTLYCTCSAENRGAETLYFGSGTRLTVL.